These 13 T cell receptor beta chains came from one sample sequenced in a study. TCRdb processed the RT-PCR reads anew with MiXCR; each CDR3 protein has one entry. The sample records under 8,000 distinct CDR3 sequences, 80% to 95% being singletons. Sequencing was performed on memory CD4+ T cells from blood. Receptors originate from a female donor in good health, serving as a healthy control.

About this clonotype: This beta chain came through as a stray read in a library set up for alpha chains, and its size says little. This chain links TRBV5-1 with TRBJ2-5; D unresolved. Trimming shortened V by 4 bases and J by 7 bases, and 14 bases separated the two germline ends. CDR1 is SGHRS and CDR2 is YFSETQ in the germline V gene. This CDR3 contains 13 residues. CDR3 amino acids: CASSERISRTQYF. In nucleotides, the CDR3 is TGCGCCAGCAGCGAAAGGATATCGAGGACCCAGTACTTC.

Regarding this clonotype: Little can be read into the size of this beta chain, an off-target read in a library designed for alpha chains. The chain combines TRBV9 with TRBJ2-7; 7 positions match TRBD1. This CDR3 has 15 residues. V lost 1 base and J lost 2; bases outside the gene matches: 6. Germline values: CDR1 SGDLS, CDR2 YYNGEE. The CDR3 sequence: CASSVTGERTYEQYF. The CDR3 DNA is TGTGCCAGCAGCGTAACAGGGGAGAGGACCTACGAGCAGTACTTC.

Turning to this clonotype: This beta chain lies outside the target of a library built for alpha chains; its clone size means little. This chain links TRBV5-1 with TRBJ2-7; 8 bases agree with TRBD1. The CDR3 runs to 14 residues. V lost 4 bases and J lost 5; bases outside the gene matches: 8. Germline loops: CDR1 SGHRS, CDR2 YFSETQ. The CDR3 DNA reads as TGCGCCAGCAGCGATCCCCAGGGGGCCAACGAGCAGTACTTC. Amino acid sequence: CASSDPQGANEQYF.

Comments on this clonotype: This beta chain is off target for a library built for alpha chains, so its abundance means little. The V and J genes are TRBV10-3 and TRBJ1-2; no clear D gene. The length of the CDR3 is 13 residues. CDR1 and CDR2 from the germline V gene are ENHRY and SYGVKD. V was pared by 3 bases and J by 8 bases, with 13 bases between. Here the CDR3 DNA reads TGTGCCATCAGTGATTCCCAGTCCGGAGGCTACACCTTC. This gives the protein CAISDSQSGGYTF.

Notes on this clonotype: This beta chain lies outside the target of a library built for alpha chains; its clone size means little. The chain uses TRBV6-5 and TRBJ1-5; D call uncertain. With 2 bases removed from V and 7 bases from J, the gap between germline ends came to 12 bases. CDR3 length equals 14 residues. Germline lookup yields CDR1 MNHEY and CDR2 SVGAGI. This chain's CDR3 is CASSYNKEQQPQHF. In DNA, the CDR3 is TGTGCCAGCAGTTACAATAAGGAGCAACAGCCCCAGCATTTT.

This clonotype was seen once. This beta chain slipped into a library made for alpha chains as a stray read, so its size is not meaningful. The V call is TRBV29-1, the J call TRBJ2-1; no reliable D call. This CDR3 is 13 amino acids long. Germline CDR1 is SQVTM and CDR2 is ANQGSEA. Trimming stripped 4 bases from V and 5 bases from J, with 12 bases between. This CDR3 is CSVGSPSHNEQFF. For the CDR3, the DNA is TGCAGCGTTGGCTCACCTTCCCACAATGAGCAGTTCTTC.

As for this clonotype: Since it is a stray read in a library aimed at alpha chains, this beta chain has a size that is not meaningful. The rearrangement uses TRBV5-4 and TRBJ2-3; maybe TRBD2 (5 bases). The CDR3 is 14 residues long. Trimming removed 0 bases at V and 3 bases at J, with 8 bases between. From germline, CDR1 is SGHNT and CDR2 YYREEE (reference sequence). The CDR3 loop reads CASSLERLTDTQYF. For the CDR3, the DNA is TGTGCCAGCAGCTTGGAACGACTAACAGATACGCAGTATTTT.

With regard to this clonotype: This beta chain is an unintended read in a library built for alpha chains; its size means little. The rearrangement links TRBV5-1 to TRBJ1-2; D not certain. V gave up 2 bases and J gave up 3 bases, with 8 bases separating them. CDR1 is SGHRS, CDR2 YFSETQ, per germline. This CDR3 has 13 amino acids. CDR3 amino acids: CASSLLEHYGYTF. DNA for the CDR3: TGCGCCAGCAGCTTATTAGAACACTATGGCTACACCTTC.

Comment on this clonotype: Because this beta chain is a stray read in a library intended to capture alpha chains, its abundance should not be given much weight. This chain links TRBV27 with TRBJ2-2; D gene unclear. The CDR3 totals 11 residues. Per germline, CDR1 MNHEY and CDR2 SMNVEV (reference sequence). V dropped 6 bases and J dropped 6 bases, with 5 bases sitting between them. CDR3 region: CASRTAGELFF. As DNA, the CDR3 is TGTGCCAGCAGGACCGCCGGGGAGCTGTTTTTT.

Points on this clonotype: As an off-target read in a library built for alpha chains, this beta chain has a frequency of little significance. The chain links TRBV4-3 to TRBJ2-5; D may match TRBD1 or TRBD2 (6 bases each). Trimming removed 0 bases at V and 4 bases at J, with 12 bases between. The germline gives CDR1 LGHNA, CDR2 YSLEER. This CDR3 is 15 amino acids long. DNA of the CDR3: TGCGCCAGCAGCCAAGATCTAACGGGGGCAGAGACCCAGTACTTC. Translation: CASSQDLTGAETQYF.

Regarding this clonotype: This beta chain is a stray sequence in a library constructed for alpha chains; its clone size is not meaningful. V and J are TRBV5-1 and TRBJ1-5, with 9 positions matching TRBD1. The germline gives CDR1 SGHRS, CDR2 YFSETQ. V gave up 1 base and J gave up 7 bases; unmatched junction bases: 6. This CDR3 region has 15 residues. This chain's CDR3 is CASSLMGDREQPQHF. The CDR3, as DNA: TGCGCCAGCAGCTTGATGGGGGACAGGGAACAGCCCCAGCATTTT.

A word on this clonotype: As an off-target read in a library built for alpha chains, this beta chain has a frequency of little significance. V is TRBV5-1 and J is TRBJ2-7, with TRBD1 matching 8 bases. CDR3 size: 15 residues. Germline V gives CDR1 SGHRS, CDR2 YFSETQ. With V trimmed by 4 bases and J by 2 bases, 8 bases remained unmatched. This CDR3 reads CASSLTGTGTYEQYF. The CDR3 coding sequence is TGCGCCAGCAGCCTTACCGGGACAGGCACCTACGAGCAGTACTTC. Looking up the rest from reference TRBV5-1 and TRBJ2-7 gives the full variable domain: KAGVTQTPRYLIKTRGQQVTLSCSPISGHRSVSWYQQTPGQGLQFLFEYFSETQRNKGNFPGRFSGRQFSNSRSEMNVSTLELGDSALYLCASSLTGTGTYEQYFGPGTRLTVT.

Concerning this clonotype itself: This beta chain is a stray read from a library made for alpha chains; its abundance is not meaningful. The CDR3 here is CASSLWISGTDTQYF. The DNA for the CDR3 is TGCGCCAGCAGCTTGTGGATCAGTGGCACAGATACGCAGTATTTT. The chain has TRBV5-1 and TRBJ2-3; D gene ambiguous. Trimming left V 1 base short and J 1 base short, with 10 bases between. The germline gives CDR1 SGHRS, CDR2 YFSETQ. The CDR3 loop spans 15 amino acids.